This T cell receptor (beta chain) was observed in a study of blood T cell repertoires in COVID-19. The assay was immunoSEQ multiplex PCR, and TCRdb's table has in-frame clones only and misses some. The sample shows 310,000 or so clones, around nine tenths of them seen only once. V was pared by 0 bases and J by 8 bases, with 9 bases of the junction left unmatched. In germline, CDR1 is MNHEY, CDR2 SVGAGI. This CDR3 region has 15 residues. V and J are TRBV6-5 and TRBJ1-1; TRBD1 agrees at 7 bases. Sequencing input: PBMCs or T cells enriched from blood (not recorded which). This TCR came from a woman between 40 and 50 years old who had recovered from COVID-19. This chain's CDR3 is CASSYSKGANVEAFF. For the CDR3, the DNA is TGTGCCAGCAGTTACTCAAAGGGGGCGAATGTGGAAGCTTTCTTT.